Each of the 23 T cell receptor beta chains below was sequenced from the same sample in a study of vaccination and CD4 T cells after COVID-19 (dated by TCRdb to between 2021 and 2022). Explained via the paper, the treatment or condition label denotes: roughly nine-day PBMC culture with coronavirus spike peptide pools or control peptides (ViraFEST assay). What these receptors recognize is not known. Libraries were built with PCR. The run used an Illumina iSeq 100. DNA from cultured CD4+ T cells underwent TCR sequencing with the Oncomine TCR Beta short-read assay at the Johns Hopkins FTIC core. TCRdb reprocessed the public reads (quality trimming at Q25 with fastp, clone calling with MiXCR) and kept in-frame beta chains. Each record represents a unique CDR3 protein, reported with the most common genes and DNA among its rows. In this sample the table shows roughly 22,000 distinct CDR3 sequences, approximately 30% of which occur a single time. Around an eighth of the sample goes to the ten largest clones.

Sequencing used cultured CD4+ T cells from blood. The receptors originated from a human donor with COVID-19.

This clonotype was counted between two and nine times. This chain joins TRBV6-5 and TRBJ1-5; D ambiguous. The CDR3 has 14 residues. The ends were cut back, 4 bases at V and 1 base at J, with 8 bases in the middle. The V gene's germline CDR1 is MNHEY and CDR2 SVGAGI. Written as DNA, the CDR3 is TGTGCCAGCAGTTCGCCGGCGAGCAATCAGCCCCAGCATTTT. Amino acids: CASSSPASNQPQHF.

This clonotype has only a few counts. The J gene is TRBJ1-1, the V gene TRBV11-2; 12 positions agree with TRBD1. Trimming cost V 5 bases and J 10 bases; bases outside gene matches: 5. Germline CDR1 and CDR2: SGHAT and FQNNGV. This CDR3 is 13 amino acids long. CDR3 loop: CASSRGQGAPAFF. As DNA, the CDR3 is TGTGCCAGCAGCCGGGGACAGGGGGCCCCAGCTTTCTTT.

This clonotype was seen only a few times. The chain couples TRBV29-1 to TRBJ2-2; no firm D call. Germline-derived CDR1 and CDR2 are SQVTM and ANQGSEA. V lost 7 bases and J lost 5, with 8 bases in between. This CDR3 is built from 11 residues. The CDR3 DNA sequence: TGCAGCGCCGCCGATACCGGGGAGCTGTTTTTT. Protein: CSAADTGELFF.

This clonotype was counted a few times. The V call is TRBV6-1, the J call TRBJ2-7, with TRBD2 matching 7 bases. The V and J ends lost 5 bases and 4 bases, in that order; junction bases with no gene match: 8. The CDR3 length is 14 residues. Germline V gene data show CDR1 as MNHNS and CDR2 as SASEGT. This chain's CDR3 is CASSLLAGEYEQYF. The DNA of the CDR3 is TGTGCCAGCAGTCTCCTCGCGGGAGAATACGAGCAGTACTTC.

This clonotype occurred a few times. This chain links TRBV7-8 with TRBJ1-2; D is perhaps TRBD1 (6 bases). Germline lookup yields CDR1 SGHVS and CDR2 FQNEAQ. The V gene lost 1 base and the J gene lost 6 bases, with 15 bases spanning the gap. The CDR3 loop spans 15 amino acids. CDR3 in amino acids: CASSLESRGRDGYTF. The CDR3 DNA is TGTGCCAGCAGCTTAGAGAGCCGGGGGCGGGATGGCTACACCTTC.

This clonotype occurred a few times. The rearrangement links TRBV12-5 to TRBJ1-5; 11 bases align to TRBD1. The CDR3 spans 13 residues. J was trimmed by 7 bases and V by 6 bases; bases with no gene match: 2. Per the germline V gene, CDR1 is LGHNT and CDR2 is FRNRAP. CDR3 coding DNA: TGTGCTAGTGGGGACAGGGGGCAACAGCCCCAGCATTTT. The encoded protein is CASGDRGQQPQHF. The full variable domain, in which reference TRBV12-5 and TRBJ1-5 provide the parts outside the CDR3, is DARVTQTPRHKVTEMGQEVTMRCQPILGHNTVFWYRQTMMQGLELLAYFRNRAPLDDSGMPKDRFSAEMPDATLATLKIQPSEPRDSAVYFCASGDRGQQPQHFGDGTRLSIL.

The rearrangement links TRBV10-3 to TRBJ1-3; no clear D gene. Germline CDR1 ENHRY, CDR2 SYGVKD. The V and J ends lost 10 bases and 0 bases respectively, with 13 bases between them. This CDR3 comprises 14 residues. The CDR3 DNA reads TGTGCCAGGTCCGAGACAATCTCTGGAAACACCATATATTTT. Its translation is CARSETISGNTIYF.

This chain uses TRBV7-8 with TRBJ2-7, with 12 bases that match TRBD2. Germline CDR1 SGHVS, CDR2 FQNEAQ. J gave up 4 bases and V 0 bases, and 7 bases lay outside the gene matches. This CDR3 region has 17 residues. CDR3 amino acids: CASSLALAGGEEYEQYF. The CDR3 DNA is TGTGCCAGCAGCTTAGCACTAGCGGGGGGTGAAGAGTACGAGCAGTACTTC.

This sequence joins TRBV20-1 and TRBJ2-3; 8 positions match TRBD2. The V gene's germline CDR1 is DFQATT and CDR2 SNEGSKA (reference sequence). There are 16 residues in the CDR3. V trimming: 2 bases; J trimming: 2 bases; junction bases outside the gene matches: 9. This chain's CDR3 is CSARNRGRGDTDTQYF. CDR3 nucleotide sequence: TGCAGTGCTAGAAACCGAGGGCGGGGGGACACAGATACGCAGTATTTT.

This clonotype was counted a few times. V is TRBV19 and J is TRBJ2-5; TRBD2 agrees at 11 bases. The V gene end was trimmed by 4 bases and the J gene end by 2 bases; junction bases not matched to a gene: 0. The CDR3 sequence is 14 residues long. CDR1 is LNHDA, CDR2 SQIVND, per germline (reference sequence). The CDR3 sequence is CASSTSGGQETQYF. The CDR3 nucleotides read TGTGCCAGTAGTACTAGCGGGGGGCAAGAGACCCAGTACTTC.

This clonotype occurred a few times. The chain employs TRBV6-1 and TRBJ1-3, with D unclear. CDR1 is MNHNS and CDR2 is SASEGT in the germline V gene. V gave up 6 bases and J gave up 2 bases, with 14 bases separating them. The CDR3 runs 15 residues. The CDR3 nucleotides read TGTGCCAGCAGCCGTTCGGGAGGAACTGGAAACACCATATATTTT. It translates to CASSRSGGTGNTIYF.

This clonotype was counted between two and nine times. The chain joins TRBV20-1 to TRBJ2-3, with D perhaps matching TRBD2 (6 bases). Trimming cost V 6 bases and J 3 bases, with 10 bases left between them. The CDR3 covers 12 residues. The germline CDR1 and CDR2 sequences are DFQATT and SNEGSKA (reference sequence). DNA of the CDR3: TGCAGTGCAGCCCGGGGGACAGATACGCAGTATTTT. As protein: CSAARGTDTQYF.

The gene calls are TRBV5-4 and TRBJ1-1, with D possibly being TRBD1 (5 bases). The CDR3 has 15 amino acids. Germline CDR1 reads SGHNT; CDR2 reads YYREEE (reference sequence). The V and J ends lost 4 bases and 0 bases respectively, with 13 bases between them. The CDR3 nucleotides read TGTGCCAGCAGCCCGCCAGGGAGCCTGAACACTGAAGCTTTCTTT. Amino acids: CASSPPGSLNTEAFF.

V gene TRBV7-8 combines with J gene TRBJ2-1, with 7 bases aligning to TRBD2. Germline values: CDR1 SGHVS, CDR2 FQNEAQ. V was clipped by 2 bases and J by 7 bases; unmatched bases: 11. The CDR3 length is 16 residues. In nucleotides, the CDR3 is TGTGCCAGCAGCTTATTGCAAGCGGGGCTTGCAAATGAGCAGTTCTTC. This gives the protein CASSLLQAGLANEQFF.

The rearrangement uses TRBV20-1 and TRBJ2-4; D not resolved. Trimming removed 5 bases from V and 0 bases from J, with 5 bases in between. Germline CDR1 reads DFQATT; CDR2 reads SNEGSKA (reference sequence). There are 12 residues in the CDR3. This CDR3 is CSAAQAKNIQYF. CDR3 nucleotide sequence: TGCAGTGCTGCGCAAGCCAAAAACATTCAGTACTTC.

This chain connects TRBV20-1 to TRBJ1-1; 7 bases fit TRBD1. The CDR3 is 14 residues long. J gave up 1 base and V 2 bases, and 4 bases lay outside the gene matches. Germline assignment: CDR1 DFQATT and CDR2 SNEGSKA (reference sequence). The CDR3 loop is CSARSGTANTEAFF. The CDR3 DNA is TGCAGTGCTAGATCCGGGACAGCGAACACTGAAGCTTTCTTT.

The CDR3 region has the DNA TGCAGTGCTAGAGATCTTGGGACTAGCGGGGGGCCGGTAGCCAAAAACATTCAGTACTTC. Translated: CSARDLGTSGGPVAKNIQYF. V is TRBV20-1 and J is TRBJ2-4; 15 positions agree with TRBD2. Germline CDR1 DFQATT, CDR2 SNEGSKA (reference sequence). CDR3 length: 20 amino acids. The V gene end was trimmed by 0 bases and the J gene end by 0 bases; junction bases not matched to a gene: 9.

The rearrangement uses TRBV6-5 and TRBJ2-5; D is ambiguous. CDR3 length equals 14 residues. Germline CDR1 is MNHEY and CDR2 is SVGAGI. V was trimmed by 4 bases and J by 4 bases, leaving 13 bases between them. The CDR3 region has the DNA TGTGCCAGCAGTTCCCGTGCGGCATCAGAGACCCAGTACTTC. This gives the protein CASSSRAASETQYF.

This clonotype was recorded a few times. The rearrangement uses TRBV12-3 or TRBV12-4 and TRBJ1-2; tentatively, D is TRBD1 (5 bases). The CDR3 has 13 amino acids. V lost 3 bases, J lost 9 bases, and 14 bases lay in between. The CDR3 protein is CASSFGRVNRYTF. For the CDR3, the DNA is TGTGCCAGCAGTTTCGGCAGGGTTAATCGCTACACCTTC.

The chain joins TRBV21-1 to TRBJ2-6; the table's D call TRBD1 went unverified against the DNA. TRBV21-1 is flagged as a pseudogene. The CDR3 runs to 16 residues. Here the CDR3 DNA reads TGTGCCAGCACCGGACAGTTAATTTCTGGGGCCAACGTCCTGACTTTC. Protein product: CASTGQLISGANVLTF.

This clonotype was counted a few times. J is TRBJ1-3 and V is TRBV6-2 or TRBV6-3, with D perhaps TRBD1 (5 bases). This CDR3 contains 14 residues. Germline lookup yields CDR1 MNHEY and CDR2 SVGEGT. V lost 6 bases and J lost 0, with 9 bases in between. The CDR3 nucleotides read TGTGCCAGCAGGTCGACAGCCTCTGGAAACACCATATATTTT. Amino acids: CASRSTASGNTIYF.

This chain uses TRBV6-8 with TRBJ1-5; D is unresolved. The CDR3 is 9 residues long. Germline loops: CDR1 MNHGY, CDR2 SAAAGT. With 8 bases removed from V and 6 bases from J, the gap between germline ends came to 2 bases. For the CDR3, the DNA is TGTGCCAGCGTTCAGCCCCAGCATTTT. Its protein product is CASVQPQHF.

This chain joins TRBV20-1 and TRBJ2-1; the match to TRBD2 covers 8 bases. Germline V lookup: CDR1 DFQATT, CDR2 SNEGSKA (reference sequence). Trimming cost V 2 bases and J 6 bases; bases outside gene matches: 6. This CDR3 spans 14 amino acids. This CDR3 is CSARPSGSPNEQFF. CDR3 sequence (DNA): TGCAGTGCTAGACCCAGCGGGAGCCCCAATGAGCAGTTCTTC.